Shown below are 30 T cell receptor beta chains from a single sample sequenced in a study of human T cells and chemical hapten exposure. The library put unique molecular identifiers onto individual cDNA molecules. TCRdb reprocessed the reads with MiXCR, giving one entry per CDR3 protein. The table shows about 120,000 distinct CDR3 sequences, with over 7% occurring only once. The total RNA was obtained from whole blood that was not fractionated. Input material: whole blood. Receptors were obtained from a human donor in good health. Some clones in this sample may be carry-over from other donors' samples.

J is TRBJ2-7 and V is TRBV13; D might be TRBD2 (5 bases). The CDR3 runs to 12 residues. CDR1 is PRHDT and CDR2 is FYEKMQ in the germline V gene (reference sequence). V lost 4 bases to trimming and J lost 6 bases, with 10 bases between them. CDR3 region: CASSSPGTEQYF. In DNA, the CDR3 is TGTGCCAGCAGCTCCCCGGGAACCGAGCAGTACTTC.

The chain uses TRBV5-1 and TRBJ2-6; tentatively, D is TRBD1 (5 bases). Deletions cut 0 bases from V and 4 bases from J, with 8 bases between. Germline V lookup: CDR1 SGHRS, CDR2 YFSETQ. CDR3 length equals 15 residues. The CDR3 bases are TGCGCCAGCAGCTTGGTACAGGACGGGGCCAACGTCCTGACTTTC. This gives the protein CASSLVQDGANVLTF.

This clonotype was seen a few times. The rearrangement links TRBV20-1 to TRBJ2-2, with D perhaps matching TRBD1 (6 bases). The CDR3 is made up of 16 amino acids. CDR1 DFQATT and CDR2 SNEGSKA come from the germline V gene (reference sequence). Trimming took off 1 base at V and 1 base at J, with 13 bases between the two ends. The CDR3 DNA is TGCAGTGCTAGAGGAAGGCGACAGGAGAACACCGGGGAGCTGTTTTTT. It translates to CSARGRRQENTGELFF.

The CDR3, as DNA: TGTGCCTGGAAGGGACAGGGCAACACTGAAGCTTTCTTT. This encodes CAWKGQGNTEAFF. The gene calls are TRBV30 and TRBJ1-1; 9 bases are shared with TRBD1. The CDR3 consists of 13 residues. V lost 4 bases to trimming and J lost 2 bases; unmatched junction nucleotides: 2. Germline assignment: CDR1 GTSNPN and CDR2 SVGIG (reference sequence).

The sample holds many counts of this clonotype. The chain is built from TRBV7-9 and TRBJ2-5; perhaps TRBD1 as D (6 bases). The CDR3 totals 18 residues. Trimming took off 3 bases at V and 0 bases at J, with 20 bases between the two ends. The germline V gene encodes CDR1 SEHNR and CDR2 FQNEAQ (reference sequence). The CDR3 bases are TGTGCCAGCAGCTTTTTAAGTCTCGGGACACGGTACCAAGAGACCCAGTACTTC. It translates to CASSFLSLGTRYQETQYF.

The chain uses TRBV5-1 and TRBJ2-7; D ambiguous. This CDR3 contains 11 residues. V was shortened by 5 bases and J by 5 bases, with 8 bases between the two germline ends. CDR1 is SGHRS and CDR2 is YFSETQ in the germline V gene. The CDR3 region is CASRTSDEQYF. CDR3 in DNA: TGCGCCAGCAGGACATCCGACGAGCAGTACTTC.

V is TRBV19 and J is TRBJ1-2; D unresolved. The CDR3 runs to 12 residues. Per germline, CDR1 LNHDA and CDR2 SQIVND (reference sequence). Trimming stripped 6 bases from V and 4 bases from J, with 9 bases between. The CDR3 nucleotides are TGTGCCAGTAGCGGCAGCGCCTATGGCTACACCTTC. It encodes CASSGSAYGYTF.

The table lists this clonotype with a few counts. The V gene is TRBV3-1, the J gene TRBJ2-2, with 9 bases fitting TRBD2. V gave up 1 base and J gave up 1 base; unmatched junction bases: 4. Germline V CDR1 and CDR2: LGHDT, YNNKEL (reference sequence). This CDR3 has 17 amino acids. The CDR3 DNA reads as TGTGCCAGCAGCCAAGGACTAGCGGCCCAGAACACCGGGGAGCTGTTTTTT. Amino acids: CASSQGLAAQNTGELFF.

This clonotype was detected a few times. The rearrangement links TRBV6-2 or TRBV6-3 to TRBJ2-1; TRBD2 agrees at 12 bases. Germline V gene data show CDR1 as MNHEY and CDR2 as SVGEGT. The ends lost 4 bases at V and 2 bases at J; junction bases unmatched: 9. The CDR3 covers 18 residues. Here the CDR3 reads CASSSGLAGLRPYNEQFF. The CDR3 DNA reads TGTGCCAGCAGTTCCGGACTAGCGGGATTACGACCCTACAATGAGCAGTTCTTC.

The chain uses TRBV20-1 and TRBJ2-7; 10 bases are a match to TRBD1. V was pared by 6 bases and J by 7 bases, with 12 bases of the junction left unmatched. The CDR3 has 14 amino acids. CDR1 DFQATT and CDR2 SNEGSKA come from the germline V gene (reference sequence). The CDR3 region has the DNA TGCAGTGCCACTTGGGACAGGGGTCGATGGGAGCAGTACTTC. Translation gives CSATWDRGRWEQYF.

This clonotype was observed at least ten times. The V and J genes are TRBV7-6 and TRBJ2-1, with TRBD2 identical over 10 bases. The length of the CDR3 is 15 residues. Trimming took 2 bases from V and 6 from J; bases not matched to a gene: 4. Germline CDR1 and CDR2: SGHVS and FNYEAQ. DNA of the CDR3: TGTGCCAGCAGCTTACTAGCGGGAGAGATCAATGAGCAGTTCTTC. It encodes CASSLLAGEINEQFF. The whole variable domain, remainder taken from reference TRBV7-6 and TRBJ2-1, is GAGVSQSPRYKVTKRGQDVALRCDPISGHVSLYWYRQALGQGPEFLTYFNYEAQQDKSGLPNDRFSAERPEGSISTLTIQRTEQRDSAMYRCASSLLAGEINEQFFGPGTRLTVL.

This clonotype was seen only a few times. The rearrangement joins TRBV7-6 to TRBJ2-6; D is undetermined. The V gene's germline CDR1 is SGHVS and CDR2 FNYEAQ. V shed 7 bases and J shed 1 base, with 8 bases lying between them. This CDR3 region has 14 residues. In DNA, the CDR3 is TGTGCCAGCACCGGGCATTCTGGGGCCAACGTCCTGACTTTC. Its translation is CASTGHSGANVLTF.

Ten or more counts support this clonotype. The genes are TRBV5-6 and TRBJ2-7, with 8 bases lining up with TRBD1. The CDR3 sequence is 15 residues long. The J segment lost 4 bases and the V segment lost 6 bases, leaving 12 bases of the junction unmatched. CDR1 SGHDT and CDR2 YYEEEE come from the germline V gene. CDR3 nucleotide sequence: TGTGCCAGCACCCTACTACGGGGACAGGAGTACGAGCAGTACTTC. Translating it yields CASTLLRGQEYEQYF.

The sample holds many counts of this clonotype. This chain links TRBV28 with TRBJ2-7; possibly TRBD1 or TRBD2 for D (5 bases each). The V gene lost 5 bases and the J gene lost 2 bases, with 16 bases spanning the gap. Germline assignment: CDR1 MDHEN and CDR2 SYDVKM. The length of the CDR3 is 15 residues. The CDR3 DNA is TGTGCCAGCAGTCCTCGGGACCGAGTTCCCTACGAGCAGTACTTC. It codes for CASSPRDRVPYEQYF. The entire variable domain, with the rest obtained from reference TRBV28 and TRBJ2-7, is as follows: DVKVTQSSRYLVKRTGEKVFLECVQDMDHENMFWYRQDPGLGLRLIYFSYDVKMKEKGDIPEGYSVSREKKERFSLILESASTNQTSMYLCASSPRDRVPYEQYFGPGTRLTVT.

There are many counts of this clonotype. The chain combines TRBV12-3 or TRBV12-4 with TRBJ1-5; D gene uncertain. This CDR3 has 12 amino acids. The germline V and J ends were trimmed by 3 bases and 7 bases, with 7 bases remaining between them. CDR3 residues: CASSLQLQPQHF. The CDR3 bases are TGTGCCAGCAGTTTGCAACTACAGCCCCAGCATTTT.

This clonotype was counted at least ten times. J is TRBJ1-1 and V is TRBV29-1; 7 bases are a match to TRBD1. Germline-derived CDR1 and CDR2 are SQVTM and ANQGSEA. V lost 7 bases and J lost 4; bases outside the gene matches: 9. The CDR3 runs to 13 residues. The CDR3 protein is CSAAGQWVTEAFF. Written as DNA, the CDR3 is TGCAGCGCAGCGGGACAGTGGGTCACTGAAGCTTTCTTT.

A few counts support this clonotype. The chain recombines TRBV5-1 with TRBJ2-5, with D perhaps TRBD1 (5 bases). The CDR3 is 13 residues long. The V end lost 2 bases, the J end lost 2 bases, and 7 bases lay between the germline ends. Germline V lookup: CDR1 SGHRS, CDR2 YFSETQ. CDR3 nucleotide sequence: TGCGCCAGCAGCTTACAGGATCAAGAGACCCAGTACTTC. As protein: CASSLQDQETQYF.

V usage is TRBV11-1 and J usage is TRBJ2-3; D is unresolved. V was pared by 1 base and J by 2 bases, with 7 bases between. Germline loops: CDR1 SGHAT, CDR2 FQDESV (reference sequence). CDR3 length: 14 amino acids. The CDR3 loop reads CASSLDRTTDTQYF. For the CDR3, the DNA is TGTGCCAGCAGCTTAGACCGAACCACAGATACGCAGTATTTT.

The chain recombines TRBV20-1 with TRBJ2-2, with TRBD2 identical over 13 bases. J was trimmed by 5 bases and V by 3 bases; bases with no gene match: 6. Germline-derived CDR1 and CDR2 are DFQATT and SNEGSKA (reference sequence). CDR3 length: 16 amino acids. In nucleotides, the CDR3 is TGCAGTGCTAGTTTACTAGCGGGGGGGCGAACCGGGGAGCTGTTTTTT. Translated: CSASLLAGGRTGELFF.

This clonotype was observed a few times. The DNA for the CDR3 is TGTGCCAGCAGCCAAGACACCGGGGAGACCCAGTACTTC. Amino acids: CASSQDTGETQYF. V usage is TRBV3-1 and J usage is TRBJ2-5; D is ambiguous. CDR3 length equals 13 residues. From germline, CDR1 is LGHDT and CDR2 YNNKEL (reference sequence). Trimming shortened V by 0 bases and J by 5 bases, and 7 bases separated the two germline ends.

The table lists this clonotype with a few counts. The chain joins TRBV20-1 to TRBJ1-1; D is unresolved. V was shortened by 0 bases and J by 1 base, with 9 bases between the two germline ends. This CDR3 contains 14 residues. Germline-derived CDR1 and CDR2 are DFQATT and SNEGSKA (reference sequence). The CDR3 coding sequence is TGCAGTGCTAGAGATCCCCGTCAGAACACTGAAGCTTTCTTT. Protein: CSARDPRQNTEAFF.

The rearrangement joins TRBV11-2 to TRBJ2-7; tentatively, D is TRBD2 (5 bases). This CDR3 has 16 residues. V gave up 4 bases and J gave up 1 base, with 17 bases separating them. Germline CDR1 is SGHAT and CDR2 is FQNNGV. CDR3 amino acids: CASSSWRAGTSYEQYF. DNA of the CDR3: TGTGCCAGCAGCTCCTGGCGGGCAGGTACTTCCTACGAGCAGTACTTC.

V gene TRBV20-1 combines with J gene TRBJ2-7; 8 positions match TRBD2. V was clipped by 3 bases and J by 7 bases; unmatched bases: 8. The CDR3 runs to 13 residues. CDR1 is DFQATT and CDR2 is SNEGSKA in the germline V gene (reference sequence). CDR3 DNA: TGCAGTGCTAGCTTAGCGGGAACGGAGGAGCAGTACTTC. This gives the protein CSASLAGTEEQYF.

The rearrangement joins TRBV7-6 to TRBJ1-1; possibly TRBD1 for D (6 bases). CDR3 length: 15 residues. Germline V gene data show CDR1 as SGHVS and CDR2 as FNYEAQ. Deletions cut 4 bases from V and 6 bases from J, with 18 bases between. The CDR3 DNA follows: TGTGCCAGCAGCTACCTCAGGGGAGATGTGGCTGAAGCTTTCTTT. Protein product: CASSYLRGDVAEAFF.

V is TRBV7-9 and J is TRBJ1-1; no firm D call. The CDR3 covers 15 residues. V lost 5 bases, J lost 5 bases, and 18 bases lay in between. Looked up from germline, CDR1 is SEHNR and CDR2 is FQNEAQ (reference sequence). The CDR3 DNA is TGTGCCAGCAGCCCATCCTCTACACCGTTTACTGAAGCTTTCTTT. This codes for CASSPSSTPFTEAFF.

This clonotype was observed many times. The V and J genes are TRBV20-1 and TRBJ2-5; D is perhaps TRBD1 (6 bases). Germline CDR1 and CDR2: DFQATT and SNEGSKA (reference sequence). V was pared by 5 bases and J by 4 bases, with 20 bases between. This CDR3 is built from 15 residues. CDR3 in DNA: TGCAGTGCTCCTGATTTCGGACAGAGCGGAGAGACCCAGTACTTC. Encoded protein: CSAPDFGQSGETQYF.

Many counts were recorded for this clonotype. The rearrangement links TRBV20-1 to TRBJ2-7, with 10 positions matching TRBD2. The CDR3 totals 13 residues. Germline lookup yields CDR1 DFQATT and CDR2 SNEGSKA (reference sequence). The junction had 6 bases not matched to a gene; V was cut back by 6 bases and J by 4 bases. In nucleotides, the CDR3 is TGCAGTGCCTGGACTAGCGGAAGTTACGAGCAGTACTTC. As protein: CSAWTSGSYEQYF.

In its sample, this clonotype was seen many times. The V gene is TRBV10-3, the J gene TRBJ2-3, with 9 bases aligning to TRBD2. The CDR3 runs 17 residues. Germline-derived CDR1 and CDR2 are ENHRY and SYGVKD. The ends lost 4 bases at V and 1 base at J; junction bases unmatched: 9. The CDR3 DNA reads as TGTGCCATCAGTGGGACCTTAGCGGGAGCGGGCACAGATACGCAGTATTTT. Amino acid sequence: CAISGTLAGAGTDTQYF.

The J gene is TRBJ1-2, the V gene TRBV6-2 or TRBV6-3; D unclear. The germline gives CDR1 MNHEY, CDR2 SVGEGT. Trimming took off 2 bases at V and 4 bases at J, with 14 bases between the two ends. CDR3 size: 15 residues. CDR3 in amino acids: CASSYGPAGGYGYTF. In DNA form, the CDR3 reads TGTGCCAGCAGTTACGGCCCAGCCGGAGGCTATGGCTACACCTTC.

This clonotype was seen many times. The chain carries TRBV6-5 and TRBJ1-1; D unresolved. The CDR3 has 13 amino acids. CDR1 and CDR2 from the germline V gene are MNHEY and SVGAGI. V was trimmed by 7 bases and J by 0 bases, leaving 9 bases between them. The CDR3 loop is CASMSTLNTEAFF. DNA of the CDR3: TGTGCCAGCATGTCCACCTTGAACACTGAAGCTTTCTTT.